This note documents a single T cell receptor beta chain sequence. Germline CDR1 is MNHEY and CDR2 is SVGEGT. The CDR3 is 16 amino acids. Between the trimmed V and J ends, which lost 5 bases and 1 base, there was a span of 14 bases. Per the original methods: Reference gene primers were amplified, and this amplification served to estimate nucleated cell counts. Clones were sequenced by immunoSEQ multiplex PCR, and TCRdb holds only the in-frame ones, with some missing. V and J calls and clone size are copied from that table; D and trimming were computed from the DNA. The profile shows 130,000 to 150,000 clones, around 84% of them singletons. This record comes from a study of blood T cell repertoires in COVID-19. Study-wide context: The origin of the acute and convalescent COVID-19 samples was the United States, Italy and Spain. The cDNA or gDNA used as material had been derived from T cells, B-cell-depleted T cells, or PBMCs.

This chain joins TRBV6-2 or TRBV6-3 and TRBJ2-2; D possibly corresponds to TRBD1 (7 bases). This TCR came from a human donor with acute or convalescent COVID-19. The donor label of this sample is uncertain. Sample: peripheral blood. This chain's CDR3 is CASSDPGGKNTGELFF. In DNA form, the CDR3 reads TGTGCCAGCAGTGATCCAGGGGGGAAGAACACCGGGGAGCTGTTTTTT.